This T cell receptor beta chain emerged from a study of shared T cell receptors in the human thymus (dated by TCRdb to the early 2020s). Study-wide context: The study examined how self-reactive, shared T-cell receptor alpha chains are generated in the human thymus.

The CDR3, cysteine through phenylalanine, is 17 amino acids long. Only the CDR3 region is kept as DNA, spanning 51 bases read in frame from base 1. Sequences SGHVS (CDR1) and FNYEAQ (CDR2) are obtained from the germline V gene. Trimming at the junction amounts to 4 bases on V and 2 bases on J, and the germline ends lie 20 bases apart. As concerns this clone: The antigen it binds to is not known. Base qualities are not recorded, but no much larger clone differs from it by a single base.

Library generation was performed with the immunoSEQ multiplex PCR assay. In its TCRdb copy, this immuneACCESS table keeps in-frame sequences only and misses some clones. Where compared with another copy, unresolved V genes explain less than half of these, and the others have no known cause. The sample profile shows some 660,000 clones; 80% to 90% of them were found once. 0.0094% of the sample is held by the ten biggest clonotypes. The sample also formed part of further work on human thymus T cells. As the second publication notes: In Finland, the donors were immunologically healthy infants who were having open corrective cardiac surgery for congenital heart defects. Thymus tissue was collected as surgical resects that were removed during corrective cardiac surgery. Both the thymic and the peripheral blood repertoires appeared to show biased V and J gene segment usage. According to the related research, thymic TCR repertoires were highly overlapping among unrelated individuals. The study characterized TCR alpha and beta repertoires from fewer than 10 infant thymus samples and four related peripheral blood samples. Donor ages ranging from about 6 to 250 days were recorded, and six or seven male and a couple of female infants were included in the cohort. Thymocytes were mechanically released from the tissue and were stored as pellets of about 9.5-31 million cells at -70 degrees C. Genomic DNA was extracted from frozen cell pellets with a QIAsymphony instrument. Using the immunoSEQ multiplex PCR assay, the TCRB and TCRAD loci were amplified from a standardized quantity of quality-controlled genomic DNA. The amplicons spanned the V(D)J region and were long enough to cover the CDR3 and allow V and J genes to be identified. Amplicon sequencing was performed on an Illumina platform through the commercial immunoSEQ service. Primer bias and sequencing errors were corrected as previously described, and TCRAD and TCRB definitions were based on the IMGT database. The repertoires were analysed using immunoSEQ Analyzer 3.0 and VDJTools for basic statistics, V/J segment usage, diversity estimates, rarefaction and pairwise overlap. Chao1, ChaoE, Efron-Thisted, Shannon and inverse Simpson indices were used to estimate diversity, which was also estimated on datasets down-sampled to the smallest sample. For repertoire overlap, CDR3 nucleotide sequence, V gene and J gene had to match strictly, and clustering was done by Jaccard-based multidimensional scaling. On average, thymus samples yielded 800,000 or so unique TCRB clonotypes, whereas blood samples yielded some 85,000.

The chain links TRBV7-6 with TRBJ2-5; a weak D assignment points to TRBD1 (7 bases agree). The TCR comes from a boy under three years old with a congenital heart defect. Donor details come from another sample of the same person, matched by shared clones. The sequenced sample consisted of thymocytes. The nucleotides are TGTGCCAGCAGCTCACTCCAGGGGGGAAGGGGGCAAGAGACCCAGTACTTC. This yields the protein CASSSLQGGRGQETQYF.